This T cell receptor (beta chain) comes out of a study of identical twins. Overall study findings and caveats: Partial confounding of zero-insertion analyses by invariant MAIT and iNKT cells was possible.

Germline trimming cut 0 bases from V and 2 bases from J; bases unmatched to any gene: 5. Germline CDR1 is LGHDT and CDR2 is YNNKEL (reference sequence). The CDR3 covers 17 residues. TCRdb reprocessed the 5' RACE reads with MiXCR, giving one entry per CDR3 protein. The table has some 300,000 distinct CDR3 sequences, more than 9% seen once; the top ten hold approximately 7.5%. Notes on this clonotype: Its antigen is still unknown.

The same sample was also studied in work on yellow fever vaccine responses in identical twins.

V usage is TRBV3-1 and J usage is TRBJ2-1; TRBD2 agrees at 9 bases. The sample comprised CD8+ T cells sorted from blood. The clonotype comes from a woman aged 18-29 years in good health. This CDR3 is CASSQDLASGAYNEQFF. CDR3 nucleotides: TGTGCCAGCAGCCAAGATCTGGCTAGCGGGGCCTACAATGAGCAGTTCTTC.